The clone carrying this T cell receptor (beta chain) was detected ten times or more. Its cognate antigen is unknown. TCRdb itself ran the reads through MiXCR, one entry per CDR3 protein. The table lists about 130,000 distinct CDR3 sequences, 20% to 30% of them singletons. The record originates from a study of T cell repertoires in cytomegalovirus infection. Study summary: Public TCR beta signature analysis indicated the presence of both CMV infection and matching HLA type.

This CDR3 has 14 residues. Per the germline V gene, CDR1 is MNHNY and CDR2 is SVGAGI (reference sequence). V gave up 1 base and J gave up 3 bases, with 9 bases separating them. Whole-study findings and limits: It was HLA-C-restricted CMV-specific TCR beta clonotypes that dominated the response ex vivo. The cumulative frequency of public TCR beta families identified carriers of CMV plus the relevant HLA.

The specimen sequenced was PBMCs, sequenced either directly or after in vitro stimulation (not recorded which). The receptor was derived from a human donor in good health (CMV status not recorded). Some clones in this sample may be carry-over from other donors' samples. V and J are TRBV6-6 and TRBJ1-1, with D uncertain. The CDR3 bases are TGTGCCAGCAGTTACTTTAAGAGGGACACTGAAGCTTTCTTT. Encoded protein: CASSYFKRDTEAFF.